The TCR beta chain under discussion was sequenced for a study of blood T cell repertoires in COVID-19. Study information: COVID-19 samples collected from the United States, Italy and Spain covered acute and convalescent phases. T cells, B-cell-depleted T cells, or PBMCs provided the cDNA or gDNA that served as material.

This clone was seen a few times. Methods used by the authors: The assay estimated nucleated cells by amplifying reference gene primers. Libraries were prepared by immunoSEQ multiplex PCR; TCRdb keeps only in-frame clonotypes and omits some of them. Clonal size and the V and J genes are those of that table, whereas D and trimming came from the DNA. Counted here are 75,000 or so clones, approximately 78% occurring once; the ten biggest clones make up 10%. The length of the CDR3 is 15 residues. Germline V lookup: CDR1 MNHEY, CDR2 SVGAGI. V dropped 7 bases and J dropped 4; count of bases not matched to a gene: 7.

The chain has TRBV6-5 and TRBJ2-1, with 10 bases matching TRBD2. The TCR was taken from a man aged 60-69 years with acute or convalescent COVID-19. The sequencing input was peripheral blood. The CDR3 DNA is TGTGCCAGCATGAGCGGGAGGGCCGGATACAATGAGCAGTTCTTC. Protein product: CASMSGRAGYNEQFF.